This T cell receptor beta chain was captured by sequencing in a study of multiple sclerosis patients with progressive multifocal leukoencephalopathy. Sequenced by immunoSEQ multiplex PCR; TCRdb stores in-frame clones only, minus some. In the table there are some 30,000 clones, about nine tenths of which are singletons. Study-level findings and limits: Findings may reflect JC virus infection or just general immunocompromise.

CDR3 size: 13 residues. Trimming removed 2 bases from V and 4 bases from J, with 6 bases in between. Germline loops: CDR1 SNHLY, CDR2 FYNNEI. A note on this clone: Its cognate antigen is unknown.

As for time point: more than 5 months of natalizumab therapy. This material consisted of PBMCs, taken from a patient treated with natalizumab. The J gene is TRBJ1-5, the V gene TRBV2; no definite D call. The sequence derives from a human donor with multiple sclerosis. CDR3 loop: CASSETGNQPQHF. CDR3 nucleotide sequence: TGTGCCAGCAGTGAAACCGGTAATCAGCCCCAGCATTTT. Variable domain in full (rest from reference TRBV2 and TRBJ1-5): EPEVTQTPSHQVTQMGQEVILRCVPISNHLYFYWYRQILGQKVEFLVSFYNNEISEKSEIFDDQFSVERPDGSNFTLKIRSTKLEDSAMYFCASSETGNQPQHFGDGTRLSIL.